The 18 T cell receptor beta chains below were found in one sample sequenced in a study of spatial heterogeneity in lung cancer. TCRdb recomputed calls from the 5' RACE reads with MiXCR, one row per CDR3 protein. The sample has tens of thousands of distinct CDR3 sequences; roughly 6% are singletons. Time point noted: sample taken at primary tumor resection. No cells were sorted before sequencing. The whole RNA sequenced was extracted from tumor, nontumor lung or frozen PBMC. Here the sequenced sample was PBMCs, taken at surgery. The source is a male donor with early-stage non-small cell lung cancer.

This clonotype was counted ten times or more. J is TRBJ2-1 and V is TRBV30; TRBD1 matches at 9 bases. The CDR3 consists of 17 residues. Unmatched junction bases numbered 14, after V lost 1 base and J lost 7 bases. Per germline, CDR1 GTSNPN and CDR2 SVGIG (reference sequence). This CDR3 reads CAWSAVSTGTGRNEQFF. The CDR3 nucleotides read TGTGCCTGGAGTGCTGTCTCAACCGGGACAGGGCGGAATGAGCAGTTCTTC.

This clonotype was seen more than once but under ten times. The chain is built from TRBV28 and TRBJ1-4; 12 nucleotides agree with TRBD1. Germline V gives CDR1 MDHEN, CDR2 SYDVKM. The V gene end was trimmed by 2 bases and the J gene end by 11 bases; junction bases not matched to a gene: 9. The CDR3 runs 16 residues. CDR3 loop: CASSLRAGQGALKLFF. The CDR3 DNA is TGTGCCAGCAGTTTAAGGGCGGGACAGGGGGCCCTGAAACTGTTTTTT.

This clonotype occurred many times. The rearrangement links TRBV2 to TRBJ2-7; D remains ambiguous. The V gene lost 5 bases and the J gene lost 2 bases, with 10 bases spanning the gap. This CDR3 has 13 residues. Per germline, CDR1 SNHLY and CDR2 FYNNEI. The CDR3 coding sequence is TGTGCCAGCAGTCAGGAAACTACCTACGAGCAGTACTTC. Its translation is CASSQETTYEQYF.

In its sample, this clonotype was seen a few times. The chain combines TRBV11-3 with TRBJ2-3; no clear D. This CDR3 region has 13 residues. V dropped 6 bases and J dropped 6 bases, with 13 bases sitting between them. In germline, CDR1 is SGHNT, CDR2 YENEEA. The CDR3 nucleotides are TGTGCCAGCAGTAGGACCAGTCGTGATACGCAGTATTTT. Encoded protein: CASSRTSRDTQYF.

CDR3 region: CASSSGDSWAYYEQYF. The CDR3 nucleotides are TGTGCCAGCAGTTCTGGGGACAGTTGGGCCTACTACGAGCAGTACTTC. This chain connects TRBV7-9 to TRBJ2-7; 7 bases match TRBD1. Germline-derived CDR1 and CDR2 are SEHNR and FQNEAQ (reference sequence). V lost 6 bases to trimming and J lost 3 bases; unmatched junction nucleotides: 14. The CDR3 consists of 16 residues. The full variable domain, its missing parts supplied by reference TRBV7-9 and TRBJ2-7, is DTGVSQNPRHKITKRGQNVTFRCDPISEHNRLYWYRQTLGQGPEFLTYFQNEAQLEKSRLLSDRFSAERPKGSFSTLEIQRTEQGDSAMYLCASSSGDSWAYYEQYFGPGTRLTVT.

This chain uses TRBV20-1 with TRBJ2-7; TRBD1 matches at 11 bases. Germline loops: CDR1 DFQATT, CDR2 SNEGSKA (reference sequence). This CDR3 region has 14 residues. J gave up 5 bases and V 6 bases, and 9 bases lay outside the gene matches. Here the CDR3 reads CSAGPGQGGDEQYF. CDR3 in DNA: TGCAGTGCCGGACCGGGACAGGGGGGAGACGAGCAGTACTTC.

In its sample, this clonotype was seen a few times. This chain joins TRBV4-2 and TRBJ1-6, with TRBD1 matching 7 bases. CDR3 length: 16 amino acids. The junction had 7 bases not matched to a gene; V was cut back by 0 bases and J by 8 bases. The germline V gene has CDR1 LGHNA and CDR2 YNFKEQ. The CDR3 here is CASSQDRDSGYSPLHF. In DNA form, the CDR3 reads TGTGCCAGCAGCCAAGACCGGGACAGCGGCTATTCACCCCTCCACTTT.

The chain recombines TRBV28 with TRBJ1-2; a possible D gene is TRBD1 (5 bases). Trimming removed 3 bases at V and 0 bases at J, with 11 bases between. The CDR3 consists of 15 residues. From germline, CDR1 is MDHEN and CDR2 SYDVKM. The DNA for the CDR3 is TGTGCCAGCAGTTTGGGGGGTATAACTAACTATGGCTACACCTTC. This encodes CASSLGGITNYGYTF.

The chain couples TRBV7-9 to TRBJ2-3; no reliable D call. The length of the CDR3 is 15 residues. CDR1 is SEHNR and CDR2 is FQNEAQ in the germline V gene (reference sequence). The V end lost 0 bases, the J end lost 2 bases, and 9 bases lay between the germline ends. The CDR3 DNA reads TGTGCCAGCAGCTTAGCGCGCGGTCACACAGATACGCAGTATTTT. It is translated as CASSLARGHTDTQYF. The full variable domain, with the rest looked up from reference TRBV7-9 and TRBJ2-3, is DTGVSQNPRHKITKRGQNVTFRCDPISEHNRLYWYRQTLGQGPEFLTYFQNEAQLEKSRLLSDRFSAERPKGSFSTLEIQRTEQGDSAMYLCASSLARGHTDTQYFGPGTRLTVL.

The gene calls are TRBV6-2 or TRBV6-3 and TRBJ2-7, with TRBD1 as a possible D gene (5 bases). From germline, CDR1 is MNHEY and CDR2 SVGEGT. The CDR3 length is 15 residues. Between the trimmed V and J ends, which lost 4 bases and 2 bases, there was a span of 15 bases. The CDR3, as DNA: TGTGCCAGCAGTTCCAGGGCTTACCGGGCCTACGAGCAGTACTTC. It translates to CASSSRAYRAYEQYF.

There are many counts of this clonotype. The chain combines TRBV4-3 with TRBJ1-2, with TRBD1 matching 9 bases. Germline lookup yields CDR1 LGHNA and CDR2 YSLEER. With 6 bases clipped from V and 7 bases from J, the junction kept 9 bases outside the gene matches. The CDR3 length is 14 residues. CDR3: CASSHRDRASGYTF. Written as DNA, the CDR3 is TGCGCCAGCAGTCACCGGGACAGGGCCTCTGGCTACACCTTC.

The rearrangement uses TRBV28 and TRBJ1-4; D ambiguous. Trimming shortened V by 2 bases and J by 0 bases, and 7 bases separated the two germline ends. This CDR3 is 15 amino acids long. Germline V lookup: CDR1 MDHEN, CDR2 SYDVKM. Here the CDR3 DNA reads TGTGCCAGCAGTTTAGCTGGGGCAACTAATGAAAAACTGTTTTTT. This encodes CASSLAGATNEKLFF.

This clonotype was seen at least ten times. This chain links TRBV3-1 with TRBJ2-5, with 9 nucleotides matching TRBD1. Unmatched junction bases numbered 14, after V lost 4 bases and J lost 2 bases. Germline CDR1 is LGHDT and CDR2 is YNNKEL (reference sequence). The CDR3 spans 18 residues. The CDR3 sequence is CASSPTIGTGRLQETQYF. The DNA for the CDR3 is TGTGCCAGCAGCCCGACCATCGGGACAGGGCGCCTACAAGAGACCCAGTACTTC.

This clonotype came up many times. The chain carries TRBV11-2 and TRBJ1-4; perhaps TRBD1 as D (6 bases). The germline V gene has CDR1 SGHAT and CDR2 FQNNGV. V lost 4 bases, J lost 4 bases, and 10 bases lay in between. The CDR3 spans 14 residues. Here the CDR3 DNA reads TGTGCCAGCAGCTATGACAGGAGTAATGAAAAACTGTTTTTT. Translation gives CASSYDRSNEKLFF.

In this sample, this clonotype turned up many times. V usage is TRBV7-2 and J usage is TRBJ2-2; 12 bases align to TRBD2. The CDR3 sequence is 19 residues long. Losses at the gene ends were 1 base for V and 4 bases for J; bases not matched to a gene: 10. CDR1 and CDR2 from the germline V gene are SGHTA and FQGNSA. CDR3 loop: CASSLGASGGAVGTGELFF. The CDR3 DNA sequence: TGTGCCAGCAGCTTAGGGGCTAGCGGGGGGGCAGTTGGCACCGGGGAGCTGTTTTTT.

Worth noting for this clonotype: The junction departs from the called germline gene at one end, perhaps through a read error. The chain carries TRBV10-3 and TRBJ2-1; 9 bases align to TRBD2. Germline CDR1 and CDR2: ENHRY and SYGVKD. The CDR3 spans 14 residues. The CDR3 nucleotides read TGTGTCATCAAAGCCGCGGGGGGGCTTAATGAGCAGTTCTTC. Translation gives CVIKAAGGLNEQFF.

This clonotype showed up many times. The CDR3 loop is CASRINAGTSGGQDEQFF. CDR3 DNA: TGTGCCAGCAGAATAAATGCCGGGACTAGCGGGGGGCAGGATGAGCAGTTCTTC. The chain couples TRBV7-9 to TRBJ2-1, with 15 bases matching TRBD2. Germline-derived CDR1 and CDR2 are SEHNR and FQNEAQ (reference sequence). CDR3 length: 18 amino acids. With V trimmed by 6 bases and J by 8 bases, 14 bases remained unmatched.

V gene TRBV15 combines with J gene TRBJ2-1; no clear D. V lost 5 bases, J lost 7 bases, and 6 bases lay in between. This CDR3 contains 11 residues. The germline gives CDR1 LNHNV, CDR2 YYDKDF (reference sequence). CDR3 amino acids: CATSENNEQFF. CDR3 nucleotide sequence: TGTGCCACCAGCGAGAATAATGAGCAGTTCTTC.